There are a few counts of the clone carrying this T cell receptor (beta chain). No antigen is known for it. TCRdb itself ran the 5' RACE reads through MiXCR, one entry per CDR3 protein. The data hold fewer than 140,000 distinct CDR3 sequences, with 9.5% to 15% observed a single time. The CDR3 contains 14 residues. V lost 3 bases, J lost 7 bases, and 5 bases stayed unmatched. The germline gives CDR1 MGHRA, CDR2 YSYEKL. The data belong to a study of T-cell memory formation after mild COVID-19. At the level of the study: The study found TCR clusters largely donor specific. Whole-study findings and limits: Some clones that responded were present in memory (sampled pre-infection), which suggests cross-reactive memory joined. Day 15 to 85 contractors were CD4/CD8 balanced; later expanders leaned CD4+. Shrinking CD4+ clones were chiefly CM and EM; CD8+ ones were chiefly EMRA.

The gene calls are TRBV4-1 and TRBJ2-2; TRBD2 aligns across 7 bases. The source is an adult woman who had mild COVID-19 (a few samples of this study predate the infection). Cell type and time point are not known. Sequenced sample: PBMCs or a T cell subset sorted from them (not recorded which). The CDR3 nucleotides are TGCGCCAGCAGCCAGCTTGGGGAGGGCGGGGAGCTGTTTTTT. It encodes CASSQLGEGGELFF.